This TCR beta chain was captured in a study of T-cell memory formation after mild COVID-19. Across the whole study: In these data, TCR clusters were largely donor specific.

General study points: SARS-CoV-2 specificity was not confirmed for second-wave clones peaking on day 37.

For this clonotype: The antigen remains unidentified.

TCRdb analysed the 5' RACE reads with MiXCR anew, one entry per CDR3 protein. The data contain about 400,000 distinct CDR3 sequences, under 15% of them singletons. Germline CDR1 reads SQVTM; CDR2 reads ANQGSEA. This CDR3 contains 14 residues. V shed 4 bases and J 0 bases; nucleotides not matched to a gene: 5. The receptor was isolated from a young man who had mild COVID-19 (a few samples of this study predate the infection). Cell type and time point are not known. Sequencing was done on a sample of PBMCs or a T cell subset sorted from them (not recorded which). The chain combines TRBV29-1 with TRBJ1-1; TRBD1 matches 7 bases. The CDR3 region is CSVVAGQLNTEAFF. CDR3 DNA sequence: TGCAGCGTTGTCGCGGGACAGTTGAACACTGAAGCTTTCTTT.